The 28 T cell receptor beta chains below were found in one sample sequenced in a study of blood T cell repertoires in COVID-19. Profiled with immunoSEQ multiplex PCR; TCRdb holds only in-frame clones, not every one. The data show about 170,000 clones, with about 88% seen just once and around 7% held by the top ten. Sequencing was performed on peripheral blood. The receptors were sampled from a woman older than 75 in a cohort sampled during active or convalescent COVID-19.

The genes are TRBV14 and TRBJ2-1; 7 bases line up with TRBD1. Germline assignment: CDR1 SGHDN and CDR2 FVKESK. The CDR3 contains 13 residues. V shed 4 bases and J 9 bases; nucleotides not matched to a gene: 6. The CDR3 protein is CASSPGQAREQFF. The CDR3 region has the DNA TGTGCCAGCAGCCCTGGACAGGCGCGTGAGCAGTTCTTC. Full variable domain (missing parts from reference TRBV14 and TRBJ2-1): EAGVTQFPSHSVIEKGQTVTLRCDPISGHDNLYWYRRVMGKEIKFLLHFVKESKQDESGMPNNRFLAERTGGTYSTLKVQPAELEDSGVYFCASSPGQAREQFFGPGTRLTVL.

The chain employs TRBV9 and TRBJ2-5; D is undetermined. V was pared by 2 bases and J by 2 bases, with 10 bases between. This CDR3 contains 14 residues. Looked up from germline, CDR1 is SGDLS and CDR2 is YYNGEE. The CDR3: CASSVGLTQETQYF. As DNA, the CDR3 is TGTGCCAGCAGCGTTGGGCTTACACAAGAGACCCAGTACTTC.

This clone was detected a few times. The J gene is TRBJ1-2, the V gene TRBV12-5, with a possible D match to TRBD1 (5 bases). Germline V gene lookup returns CDR1 LGHNT and CDR2 FRNRAP. V shed 0 bases and J shed 8 bases, with 13 bases lying between them. This CDR3 spans 14 amino acids. CDR3 amino acids: CASGLVGHVGGYTF. In nucleotides, the CDR3 is TGTGCTAGTGGTTTGGTCGGACACGTCGGGGGCTACACCTTC.

V gene TRBV27 combines with J gene TRBJ1-6, with unresolved D. Germline V gene lookup returns CDR1 MNHEY and CDR2 SMNVEV (reference sequence). V gave up 9 bases and J gave up 3 bases, with 12 bases separating them. CDR3 length: 14 residues. The CDR3 protein is CARPQKSYNSPLHF. CDR3 nucleotides: TGTGCCAGGCCACAGAAGAGCTATAATTCACCCCTCCACTTT.

The chain carries TRBV29-1 and TRBJ1-1; no definite D call. The CDR3 is made up of 12 amino acids. Germline CDR1 and CDR2: SQVTM and ANQGSEA. V lost 4 bases and J 4 bases, leaving 10 bases between the germline ends. CDR3 loop: CSVGGFSTEAFF. The CDR3 bases are TGCAGCGTTGGAGGGTTTAGCACTGAAGCTTTCTTT.

J is TRBJ1-2 and V is TRBV5-1; 11 nucleotides agree with TRBD1. This CDR3 comprises 15 residues. CDR1 SGHRS and CDR2 YFSETQ come from the germline V gene. Trimming at V came to 0 bases and at J to 6 bases, leaving 4 bases not matched to a gene. CDR3 residues: CASSLGGTGGDGYTF. DNA for the CDR3: TGCGCCAGCAGCTTGGGTGGGACAGGGGGAGATGGCTACACCTTC.

Of note for this clone: This specimen includes other DNA sequences encoding the same CDR3. The chain uses TRBV12-3 or TRBV12-4 and TRBJ1-2; TRBD1 aligns across 7 bases. The CDR3 spans 13 residues. The V segment lost 6 bases and the J segment 5 bases; nucleotides outside the gene matches: 6. The CDR3 protein is CASSLGTVYGYTF. CDR3 in DNA: TGTGCCAGCAGCCTAGGGACAGTATATGGCTACACCTTC.

The chain links TRBV19 to TRBJ1-5; no firm D call. Looked up from germline, CDR1 is LNHDA and CDR2 is SQIVND (reference sequence). This CDR3 has 16 amino acids. V lost 3 bases, J lost 1 base, and 13 bases lay in between. This chain's CDR3 is CASSITRGWSNQPQHF. The CDR3 nucleotides are TGTGCCAGTAGTATTACGCGGGGATGGAGCAATCAGCCCCAGCATTTT.

The J gene is TRBJ1-5, the V gene TRBV14; D remains unclear. CDR3 size: 13 residues. Trimming removed 2 bases from V and 7 bases from J, with 9 bases in between. Per the germline V gene, CDR1 is SGHDN and CDR2 is FVKESK. CDR3 amino acids: CASSQRLDQPQHF. Written as DNA, the CDR3 is TGTGCCAGCAGCCAACGTCTAGACCAGCCCCAGCATTTT.

The rearrangement links TRBV5-1 to TRBJ1-2; TRBD1 agrees at 8 bases. J was trimmed by 3 bases and V by 9 bases; bases with no gene match: 7. The CDR3 has 13 residues. Per the germline V gene, CDR1 is SGHRS and CDR2 is YFSETQ. The CDR3 loop reads CATSTGVDYGYTF. CDR3 DNA: TGCGCCACCTCGACAGGGGTAGACTATGGCTACACCTTC.

A single count supports this clone. DNA for the CDR3: TGTGCCAGCAGGCCCGGAGGGAGCACTGAAGCTTTCTTT. Amino acids: CASRPGGSTEAFF. The chain employs TRBV12-3 or TRBV12-4 and TRBJ1-1, with D uncertain. With 6 bases removed from V and 4 bases from J, the gap between germline ends came to 12 bases. The CDR3 length is 13 residues.

V gene TRBV10-3 combines with J gene TRBJ2-7; D perhaps matches TRBD2 (5 bases). CDR3 length equals 15 residues. The V and J ends lost 3 bases and 1 base respectively, with 13 bases between them. Germline CDR1 is ENHRY and CDR2 is SYGVKD. Here the CDR3 DNA reads TGTGCCATCAGTGATGGGCGGGTGGGGTCCTACGAGCAGTACGTC. This gives the protein CAISDGRVGSYEQYV.

J is TRBJ2-1 and V is TRBV3-1 (or the pseudogene TRBV3-2); D gene unclear. The germline V gene has CDR1 LGHDT and CDR2 YNNKEL (reference sequence). The CDR3 runs 14 residues. Trimming took off 1 base at V and 6 bases at J, with 10 bases between the two ends. CDR3 bases: TGTGCCAGCAGCCAAGGTTCCAGAATCAATGAGCAGTTCTTC. It yields the protein CASSQGSRINEQFF.

The CDR3 loop reads CARSSGQGKEKLFF. CDR3 in DNA: TGTGCCAGAAGCTCGGGGCAGGGGAAAGAAAAACTGTTTTTT. The chain employs TRBV5-3 and TRBJ1-4; D possibly corresponds to TRBD1 (6 bases). TRBV5-3 is an ORF, with its function uncertain. The CDR3 contains 14 residues. V lost 3 bases and J 8 bases, leaving 14 bases between the germline ends.

The chain couples TRBV5-5 to TRBJ2-4, with 12 bases fitting TRBD2. Germline CDR1 SGHKS, CDR2 YYEKEE (reference sequence). Germline trimming cut 1 base from V and 5 bases from J; bases unmatched to any gene: 13. The CDR3 loop spans 19 amino acids. The CDR3 DNA reads TGTGCCAGCAGCTTGAGGGGGCAGTTGACTAGCGGGAGACAAAACATTCAGTACTTC. Translation: CASSLRGQLTSGRQNIQYF.

The chain combines TRBV7-9 with TRBJ2-7; 15 bases match TRBD2. The CDR3 has 15 residues. Germline CDR1 and CDR2: SEHNR and FQNEAQ (reference sequence). CDR3 sequence: CASSLAEGLAGGLTV. CDR3 nucleotide sequence: TGTGCCAGCAGCTTAGCGGAGGGACTAGCGGGAGGCCTTACAGTC.

The chain recombines TRBV15 with TRBJ2-1; a possible D gene is TRBD2 (5 bases). Germline V gene sequence: CDR1 LNHNV, CDR2 YYDKDF (reference sequence). V shed 1 base and J shed 8 bases, with 15 bases lying between them. The CDR3 sequence is 15 residues long. The DNA of the CDR3 is TGTGCCACCAGCAGAGTCGGGTATAGCGCCTATGAGCAGTTCTTC. This translates into CATSRVGYSAYEQFF.

The rearrangement uses TRBV6-1 and TRBJ2-7; a possible D gene is TRBD1 (6 bases). V lost 1 base to trimming and J lost 4 bases, with 11 bases between them. The CDR3 covers 14 residues. CDR1 MNHNS and CDR2 SASEGT come from the germline V gene. CDR3 in DNA: TGTGCCAGCAGTGAAGGGACAGAGGTATACGAGCAGTACTTC. Translated: CASSEGTEVYEQYF.

This chain uses TRBV6-5 with TRBJ1-5, with no clear D. CDR3 length: 14 amino acids. The V end lost 0 bases, the J end lost 3 bases, and 6 bases lay between the germline ends. CDR1 and CDR2 (germline): MNHEY, SVGAGI. This chain's CDR3 is CASSYSRNNQPQHF. The CDR3 region has the DNA TGTGCCAGCAGTTACTCCAGGAACAATCAGCCCCAGCATTTT.

V usage is TRBV28 and J usage is TRBJ1-1, with a weak D call TRBD1 (5 bases). The V and J ends lost 3 bases and 1 base respectively, with 9 bases between them. CDR1 is MDHEN and CDR2 is SYDVKM in the germline V gene. The CDR3 sequence is 14 residues long. The CDR3 sequence is CASSLGGTNTEAFF. The DNA for the CDR3 is TGTGCCAGCAGTTTGGGGGGTACGAACACTGAAGCTTTCTTT.

The rearrangement uses TRBV5-1 and TRBJ2-5, with 7 bases identical to TRBD2. Germline V gives CDR1 SGHRS, CDR2 YFSETQ. The CDR3 runs to 16 residues. The trim removed 0 bases at V and 5 bases at J, leaving 10 bases unmatched. CDR3 protein: CASSLVGGLRSETQYF. The CDR3 DNA sequence: TGCGCCAGCAGCTTGGTGGGGGGACTACGGTCGGAGACCCAGTACTTC.

J is TRBJ2-1 and V is TRBV5-6; 7 positions agree with TRBD1. CDR3 length equals 14 residues. The ends lost 5 bases at V and 3 bases at J; junction bases unmatched: 5. Germline V gene lookup returns CDR1 SGHDT and CDR2 YYEEEE. The CDR3 sequence: CASRQGLGYNEQFF. The CDR3 nucleotides are TGTGCCAGCAGACAGGGGTTGGGCTACAATGAGCAGTTCTTC.

The chain employs TRBV6-5 and TRBJ2-5; a possible D gene is TRBD1 (6 bases). CDR1 and CDR2 from the germline V gene are MNHEY and SVGAGI. CDR3 length: 12 residues. V shed 7 bases and J shed 4 bases, with 10 bases lying between them. The CDR3 DNA follows: TGTGCCAGCACCAGGGGCGGAGAGACCCAGTACTTC. Protein sequence: CASTRGGETQYF.

This chain joins TRBV6-4 and TRBJ2-1; D gene unclear. This CDR3 region has 12 residues. V lost 2 bases to trimming and J lost 7 bases, with 6 bases between them. CDR1 is MRHNA, CDR2 SNTAGT, per germline. CDR3 bases: TGTGCCAGCAGTGACAATAGTAATGAGCAGTTCTTC. This codes for CASSDNSNEQFF.

The rearrangement joins TRBV5-1 to TRBJ1-1; D is possibly TRBD1 (5 bases). CDR1 is SGHRS and CDR2 is YFSETQ in the germline V gene. This CDR3 is built from 13 residues. V lost 3 bases to trimming and J lost 1 base, with 7 bases between them. CDR3 in DNA: TGCGCCAGCAGCTCTCAGGGGAACACTGAAGCTTTCTTT. Translated, it gives CASSSQGNTEAFF.

The rearrangement uses TRBV4-1 and TRBJ2-5, with 8 bases that match TRBD2. CDR1 is MGHRA and CDR2 is YSYEKL in the germline V gene. There are 14 residues in the CDR3. Trimming cost V 6 bases and J 13 bases; bases outside gene matches: 16. CDR3 sequence (DNA): TGCGCCAGCAGGGACATTCGGACTAGCCGGGGCCCGTACTTC. Amino acids: CASRDIRTSRGPYF.

The rearrangement joins TRBV2 to TRBJ2-3, with TRBD2 matching over 8 bases. This CDR3 is 18 amino acids long. Germline CDR1 is SNHLY and CDR2 is FYNNEI. With 5 bases clipped from V and 6 bases from J, the junction kept 19 bases outside the gene matches. The CDR3 is CASSPTPGLGGYGDTQYF. The CDR3 region has the DNA TGTGCCAGCAGTCCGACTCCGGGACTAGGAGGTTATGGGGATACGCAGTATTTT.

This chain joins TRBV6-7 and TRBJ1-1, with 9 bases identical to TRBD1. TRBV6-7 is designated an ORF whose function remains uncertain. This CDR3 has 17 residues. V dropped 1 base and J dropped 1; count of bases not matched to a gene: 7. CDR3 coding DNA: TGTGCCAGCAGTTACTTATTACAGGGGGCCAGGAACACTGAAGCTTTCTTT. Amino acid sequence: CASSYLLQGARNTEAFF.